The sequence of this TCR beta chain was determined in a study of identifying expanded T cells in peripheral blood. Germline loops: CDR1 SGHVS, CDR2 FNYEAQ. The J segment lost 5 bases and the V segment lost 2 bases, leaving 14 bases of the junction unmatched. This CDR3 is built from 17 residues. The table lists this clone with a count of one. Profiled with immunoSEQ multiplex PCR; TCRdb holds only in-frame clones, not every one. The sample carries roughly 120,000 clones, 88% recorded once. The V and J genes are TRBV7-6 and TRBJ1-2; 7 bases match TRBD1. The sequenced material came from blood. The source of this sequence is a person aged 18-70 years in good health. The CDR3 loop is CASSLSSKGGDSYGYTF. CDR3 nucleotide sequence: TGTGCCAGCAGCTTAAGCAGCAAGGGGGGGGACAGTTATGGCTACACCTTC.